This TCR beta chain was obtained from a study of cytomegalovirus exposure and HLA in healthy donors (TCRdb year 2017). As for the study more broadly: An earlier analysis of about 530 of the donors reported over 250 Gb of sequence data and 95 million to 130 million unique TCR beta sequences obtained from some 200 million T cells. Roughly 5 DR-DQ haplotypes were treated as single units for association and clustering because of strong linkage in the cohort. To study patterns of TCR occurrence, a later analysis re-analyzed previously published TCR beta repertoires from around 670 donors and added high-resolution HLA genotyping. HLA typing covered class I and class II loci at four-digit resolution. A separate validation cohort of over 95 different subjects was used in addition to the approximately 610-subject first cohort. Every repertoire in the discovery cohort had been generated on one and the same sequencing platform. Across under 500 genotyped donors of the cohort, an average of roughly 230,000 unique TCR beta nucleotide sequences per donor were sequenced, and approximately 17% of those sequences were non-productive. Rather than drawing on any new phenotypic data, the later analysis identified candidate immune exposures from TCR beta sequences and the way those sequences occurred across donors. The number of typed donors differed by locus: about 620-640 for A, B, C, DRB1 and DQB1; some 540 for DQA1; some 590 for DPA1; and 450 to 480 for DPB1. Of the approximately 400 genotyped donors, around 81% fell in the genetic ancestry cluster associated with self-reported Caucasian donors. To predict cytomegalovirus infection status, the study brought together high-throughput TCR immunosequencing, statistical association of individual TCRs with disease status, and machine learning. Donor age, sex, ethnicity and CMV serostatus were collected together with the repertoire data. The aim of the study was to test whether cataloging public T cell receptors could identify signatures of past pathogen exposure. In an earlier analysis of several hundred of the donors, high-throughput TCR beta sequencing was used to judge whether each TCR beta V gene segment behaved as functional or pseudogenic. The study used immunosequencing to profile the T cell repertoires of several hundred subjects and linked those repertoires to cytomegalovirus serostatus. A later genetic analysis used genome-wide SNP genotypes for about three fifths of the 666 donors, treating that subset as a discovery cohort. An early release that covered about 640 HLA-typed donors contained 300 to 350 gigabases of sequencing data and about 93 million unique TCR sequences.

In total, roughly 670 healthy bone marrow donors made up the cohort. At the time of sampling, all cohort members were nominally healthy, though unrecorded immune exposures were likely present. The donor tested CMV seropositive and was one of the 289 seropositive cohort members. Each donor provided a peripheral blood sample, and peripheral blood mononuclear cells were used for TCR beta sequencing. The Qiagen DNeasy Blood Extraction Kit was used to extract genomic DNA from the blood cell samples. Receptor amplification or capture employed the immunoSEQ multiplex PCR assay. The multiplex PCR relied on a mix of 60 forward primers for TCR Vbeta segments and 13 reverse primers for TCR Jbeta segments. The CDR3 region of rearranged TCR beta genes was amplified from genomic DNA by a multiplex PCR assay. Amplified TCR beta libraries were sequenced as 87-base-pair reads on the Illumina HiSeq System. Turning to the authors' computational methods: A later analysis counted 75 million to 100 million unique TCR beta chains across the 666 repertoires, and some 11 million of these chains were shared by at least two donors. Raw reads were error-corrected and collapsed into unique sequences with a nearest-neighbor algorithm that merged closely related sequences to remove PCR and sequencing errors. Alignment of CDR3 sequences to IMGT reference sequences was used to assign V, D and J gene segments. Each retained sequence needed at least a six-nucleotide match to both a V gene segment and a J gene segment. Rearrangements were classified as productive when the CDR3 lacked stop codons and remained in frame with V and J, and all other rearrangements were classified as non-productive. CDR3 was defined by IMGT convention, running from the second conserved V-encoded cysteine to the conserved J-encoded phenylalanine. The earlier analysis of roughly 590 of the donors excluded sequences that lacked an unambiguous match to a single V gene segment. In an earlier analysis of 587 of the donors, a V segment was called functional when productive rearrangements were above 56.7%, and segregating when the standard deviation between donors exceeded 5%. A statistical classification framework was developed to diagnose cytomegalovirus status using the catalog of TCR beta chain sequences. V and J gene assignment, in a later analysis, came from comparing TCR nucleotide sequences with IMGT/GENE-DB human TR gene sequences. In a later analysis, CDR3 sequences and most-parsimonious VDJ recombination scenarios were assigned using the TCRdist pipeline. A later analysis defined each TCR beta chain by its CDR3 amino acid sequence plus V-gene family, and excluded reads lacking a unique V-gene family. As a way to deal with suspected cross-contamination and a sequencing artifact, a later analysis dropped over 550 nucleotide sequences that were highly shared and had low generation probability. A later analysis calculated a clonal expansion index for each public chain from normalized within-repertoire ranks of inferred template counts. Generation probabilities in a later analysis came from a VDJ recombination model fitted to out-of-frame rearrangements, and those results were checked against IGoR. A later analysis scored TCR-TCR, TCR-HLA and TCR-CMV co-occurrence with hypergeometric tests, applying a repertoire-size bias correction to TCR pairs. False discovery rates were estimated in a later analysis by permuting HLA or CMV assignments 20 times. In a later analysis, co-occurring TCRs were grouped using DBSCAN, and TCRdist sequence similarity was added for clustering within HLA-allele-positive subsets. Co-occurrence clustering excluded repertoires with fewer than 30,000 or more than 120,000 public chains, plus five with anomalous nucleotide sharing. TCRdb retrieved this table from immuneACCESS and kept in-frame rearrangements only. Not all clones are present; in checked studies, unresolved V genes account for under half, and no reason is known for the remainder. D and trimming were read from the DNA, whereas the V and J calls and clone size are those reported in that table. The sample table holds about 74,000 clones, of which more than 65% were seen once. The biggest ten clones account for more than 9.5% of the sample.

Of note for this clone: This receptor's antigen is unknown. No base quality information exists; no much larger clone differs at one position.

Overall study outcomes, separate from this receptor: Most TCR sequences were observed very rarely across donors, whereas some public TCRs were present in many individuals. Three of the identified cytomegalovirus-associated TCR beta chains were confirmed in vitro to be specific for cytomegalovirus antigens. Because counts were too low, 15 to 20 rarely observed V segments, including chromosome 9 orphons, were excluded from the earlier analysis of roughly 580 of the donors. For the cohort, immune exposure information was limited to CMV serostatus. In a later analysis, most CMV-associated TCR beta chains were found to appear HLA-restricted, with HLA associations seemingly driven largely by CMV exposure. According to a later analysis, parvovirus B19, influenza, CMV and Epstein-Barr virus appeared linked to several top co-occurrence clusters. A later analysis found that TCR association rates varied across HLA loci, with DRB1 alleles showing the most associated TCRs and HLA-C alleles the fewest. In a later analysis, 16,951 TCR beta sequences were associated with specific HLA alleles at a false discovery rate of 0.05. Only TCR beta chains were sequenced in this cohort, and the absence of alpha or paired-chain data limited detectable features. In a later analysis, HLA-associated TCR beta chains showed more clonal expansion and lower generation probabilities than non-associated chains that were equally common. When HLA alleles, especially DR and DQ, strongly co-occurred, TCR associations were difficult to assign to individual alleles. An earlier analysis of approximately 500 of the donors showed that most TCR beta V segments appeared in productive rearrangements either about 90% or about 30% of the time, which broadly matched IMGT annotations. Compared with the roughly 670-donor mean, donors in an Asian-associated ancestry cluster had fewer N-insertions in productive TCRs, according to a later genetic analysis. An association between a missense DCLRE1C variant and V-gene and J-gene trimming of TCR beta chains was found in a later genetic analysis and replicated in an independent cohort. Roughly uniform sequencing depth across donors was assumed in presence/absence analyses, although this assumption may not hold. In the study, 150 to 200 TCR beta chains were listed as associated with cytomegalovirus. In both the original and validation cohorts, the classifier was reported to diagnose cytomegalovirus status with high specificity and sensitivity. A cluster of highly shared sequence variants was judged likely to be a technical artifact of the sequencing pipeline. Because HLA typing was missing for some donors at each locus, association tests included only the typed subset. According to the authors, the approach could potentially be generalized to other disease states and immunological phenotypes. Correlated functional status among segregating V segments might be attributable to linkage disequilibrium, but an unknown experimental factor could not be ruled out. A further reported finding was that TCR beta sequences accurately predicted the HLA-A and HLA-B alleles for most subjects in the first cohort.

The origin of this receptor is a woman in her thirties or forties in good health and CMV-seropositive. Sequenced input: PBMCs.

The CDR3 loop reads CASSYRGGRYGYTF. The sequenced DNA is TGTGCCAGCAGTTACAGGGGGGGAAGGTATGGCTACACCTTC. This receptor chain uses TRBV6-6 and TRBJ1-2, with a weak D call of TRBD1 (6 bases match). CDR1 MNHNY and CDR2 SVGAGI are derived from the germline V gene (reference sequence). At the junction V is shortened by 2 bases and J by 5 bases, with 12 bases in between. The CDR3 sequence holds 14 residues, the cysteine and phenylalanine included. CDR3 DNA is the only sequence kept; it has 42 bases, read in frame from the first base.